These 32 T cell receptor beta chains originate from one sample sequenced in a study of blood T cell repertoires in COVID-19. Method: immunoSEQ multiplex PCR; TCRdb's copy keeps in-frame clones and lacks some. The table has about 380,000 clones, roughly 91% seen once; the top ten hold roughly 1.2%. Sample: PBMCs or T cells enriched from blood (not recorded which). Source of these receptors: a woman aged 18-30 years who had recovered from COVID-19.

CDR3 nucleotide sequence: TGTGCCAGCAGCCACTTAGACGGGGGGTATAATTCACCCCTCCACTTT. Amino acid sequence: CASSHLDGGYNSPLHF. V is TRBV14 and J is TRBJ1-6; possibly TRBD1 for D (5 bases). Trimming left V 3 bases short and J 4 bases short, with 13 bases between. This CDR3 spans 16 amino acids. Per the germline V gene, CDR1 is SGHDN and CDR2 is FVKESK.

This rearrangement joins TRBV27 to TRBJ1-2; 7 bases fit TRBD1. Germline lookup yields CDR1 MNHEY and CDR2 SMNVEV (reference sequence). Unmatched junction bases numbered 9, after V lost 5 bases and J lost 6 bases. The CDR3 runs 14 residues. CDR3 sequence: CASSHFTGAHGYTF. CDR3 bases: TGTGCCAGCAGTCACTTTACAGGGGCCCATGGCTACACCTTC.

The rearrangement uses TRBV19 and TRBJ1-1; TRBD1 is a possible D gene (6 bases). V lost 4 bases to trimming and J lost 3 bases, with 9 bases between them. Germline CDR1 LNHDA, CDR2 SQIVND (reference sequence). The CDR3 is made up of 13 amino acids. The CDR3 region is CASSTQGYTEAFF. Here the CDR3 DNA reads TGTGCCAGTAGTACGCAGGGGTACACTGAAGCTTTCTTT.

The chain employs TRBV18 and TRBJ2-5; 8 bases are a match to TRBD1. This CDR3 region has 16 residues. Looked up from germline, CDR1 is KGHSH and CDR2 is LQKENI. Trimming cost V 6 bases and J 2 bases; bases outside gene matches: 11. Here the CDR3 reads CASSLRQGSGQETQYF. For the CDR3, the DNA is TGTGCCAGCTCCCTAAGACAGGGGTCGGGACAAGAGACCCAGTACTTC.

The V call is TRBV5-6, the J call TRBJ2-1, with D tentatively TRBD1 (5 bases). Germline V gene lookup returns CDR1 SGHDT and CDR2 YYEEEE. With 0 bases removed from V and 8 bases from J, the gap between germline ends came to 21 bases. This CDR3 has 17 residues. In nucleotides, the CDR3 is TGTGCCAGCAGCTTGGTCGGTCGGGCAGGGTTAGGCGATGAGCAGTTCTTC. Translation: CASSLVGRAGLGDEQFF.

The rearrangement joins TRBV7-3 to TRBJ2-3, with TRBD2 identical over 8 bases. The length of the CDR3 is 17 residues. CDR1 and CDR2 from the germline V gene are SGHTA and FQGTGA. Germline trimming cut 5 bases from V and 2 bases from J; bases unmatched to any gene: 12. The CDR3 DNA reads TGTGCCAGCAGCCCAGCTCCGGGACTAGGTCCCACAGATACGCAGTATTTT. This sequence encodes CASSPAPGLGPTDTQYF. Combining the CDR3 with reference TRBV7-3 and TRBJ2-3 gives the whole variable domain GAGVSQTPSNKVTEKGKYVELRCDPISGHTALYWYRQSLGQGPEFLIYFQGTGAADDSGLPNDRFFAVRPEGSVSTLKIQRTERGDSAVYLCASSPAPGLGPTDTQYFGPGTRLTVL.

The chain is built from TRBV28 and TRBJ2-7; TRBD2 is a possible D gene (6 bases). Germline CDR1 is MDHEN and CDR2 is SYDVKM. V was shortened by 5 bases and J by 0 bases, with 14 bases between the two germline ends. The CDR3 is made up of 15 amino acids. CDR3 sequence (DNA): TGTGCCAGCAGTCAAACCCCGGGGGACTCCTACGAGCAGTACTTC. It encodes CASSQTPGDSYEQYF.

This chain connects TRBV9 to TRBJ1-2, with D uncertain. CDR3 length: 14 amino acids. Looked up from germline, CDR1 is SGDLS and CDR2 is YYNGEE. V lost 0 bases and J 0 bases, leaving 6 bases between the germline ends. This CDR3 reads CASSVEDSNYGYTF. In nucleotides, the CDR3 is TGTGCCAGCAGCGTAGAGGACTCTAACTATGGCTACACCTTC.

The CDR3 sequence is CASSLEGAGGYTF. In DNA form, the CDR3 reads TGTGCCAGCAGCTTAGAGGGGGCAGGTGGCTACACCTTC. The rearrangement uses TRBV7-6 and TRBJ1-2, with 7 bases fitting TRBD1. Per germline, CDR1 SGHVS and CDR2 FNYEAQ. V lost 1 base to trimming and J lost 7 bases; unmatched junction nucleotides: 3. The CDR3 has 13 residues.

The CDR3 is CSVGWGDTGELFF. CDR3 sequence (DNA): TGCAGCGTGGGTTGGGGAGACACCGGGGAGCTGTTTTTT. This chain uses TRBV29-1 with TRBJ2-2, with D maybe TRBD2 (5 bases). Germline V gene lookup returns CDR1 SQVTM and CDR2 ANQGSEA. CDR3 length: 13 amino acids. V was shortened by 6 bases and J by 3 bases, with 11 bases between the two germline ends.

The genes are TRBV5-6 and TRBJ1-4; 7 positions match TRBD1. The germline V gene encodes CDR1 SGHDT and CDR2 YYEEEE. V dropped 2 bases and J dropped 7; count of bases not matched to a gene: 5. This CDR3 has 14 amino acids. The CDR3 sequence: CASSFQGDSEKLFF. The CDR3 region has the DNA TGTGCCAGCAGCTTTCAGGGGGATTCTGAAAAACTGTTTTTT.

This chain joins TRBV11-2 and TRBJ1-6, with D perhaps TRBD1 (5 bases). This CDR3 region has 19 residues. Trimming stripped 0 bases from V and 1 base from J, with 16 bases between. Germline CDR1 SGHAT, CDR2 FQNNGV. The DNA of the CDR3 is TGTGCCAGCAGCTTAGAAGGGGCAGTGAGTCTATCCTATAATTCACCCCTCCACTTT. Its protein product is CASSLEGAVSLSYNSPLHF. The full variable domain, with the rest looked up from reference TRBV11-2 and TRBJ1-6, is EAGVAQSPRYKIIEKRQSVAFWCNPISGHATLYWYQQILGQGPKLLIQFQNNGVVDDSQLPKDRFSAERLKGVDSTLKIQPAKLEDSAVYLCASSLEGAVSLSYNSPLHFGNGTRLTVT.

The rearrangement uses TRBV11-2 and TRBJ1-5; D gene uncertain. From germline, CDR1 is SGHAT and CDR2 FQNNGV. The CDR3 runs to 12 residues. V was shortened by 4 bases and J by 7 bases, with 8 bases between the two germline ends. CDR3 nucleotide sequence: TGTGCCAGCAGCTCCGGGAGCCAGCCCCAGCATTTT. This gives the protein CASSSGSQPQHF.

In regard to this clone: Other DNA variants within this sample encode the same CDR3. DNA of the CDR3: TGTGCCAGCAGCTTGGGATCGAGGGAAAAACTGTTTTTT. This translates into CASSLGSREKLFF. The chain carries TRBV5-4 and TRBJ1-4, with D hard to call. The CDR3 spans 13 residues. Germline loops: CDR1 SGHNT, CDR2 YYREEE (reference sequence). The V and J ends lost 0 bases and 8 bases respectively, with 8 bases between them.

The rearrangement uses TRBV15 and TRBJ2-7, with D possibly being TRBD1 (7 bases). Trimming removed 0 bases from V and 4 bases from J, with 13 bases in between. Germline-derived CDR1 and CDR2 are LNHNV and YYDKDF (reference sequence). CDR3 length equals 15 residues. This CDR3 is CATSRDSRGEYEQYF. The CDR3 DNA sequence: TGTGCCACCAGCAGAGATAGCAGGGGGGAGTACGAGCAGTACTTC.

CDR3 DNA: TGTGCCAGTCGTCAGTTAGGGGTCTACGAGCAGTACTTC. Translation: CASRQLGVYEQYF. This chain uses TRBV19 with TRBJ2-7; D possibly corresponds to TRBD1 (5 bases). Germline CDR1 is LNHDA and CDR2 is SQIVND (reference sequence). The V and J ends lost 8 bases and 3 bases respectively, with 14 bases between them. The CDR3 has 13 residues.

The genes are TRBV3-1 (or the pseudogene TRBV3-2) and TRBJ1-3; 7 bases map to TRBD1. The germline CDR1 and CDR2 sequences are LGHDT and YNNKEL (reference sequence). The ends lost 4 bases at V and 2 bases at J; junction bases unmatched: 8. This CDR3 has 16 residues. The CDR3 region is CASSRGTAEAGNTIYF. The DNA of the CDR3 is TGTGCCAGCAGCCGGGGGACAGCGGAGGCTGGAAACACCATATATTTT.

CDR3 nucleotides: TGCAGCGTTGAGGGGTCAGGGGCAGGCTACACCTTC. Translated: CSVEGSGAGYTF. The V and J genes are TRBV29-1 and TRBJ1-2; the D gene is possibly TRBD1 (6 bases). This CDR3 comprises 12 residues. Trimming left V 3 bases short and J 8 bases short, with 13 bases between. The V gene's germline CDR1 is SQVTM and CDR2 ANQGSEA. Complete variable domain (other parts from reference TRBV29-1 and TRBJ1-2): SAVISQKPSRDICQRGTSLTIQCQVDSQVTMMFWYRQQPGQSLTLIATANQGSEATYESGFVIDKFPISRPNLTFSTLTVSNMSPEDSSIYLCSVEGSGAGYTFGSGTRLTVV.

The chain combines TRBV29-1 with TRBJ1-1; D gene uncertain. CDR1 and CDR2 (germline): SQVTM, ANQGSEA. V was trimmed by 3 bases and J by 4 bases, leaving 6 bases between them. This CDR3 is 11 amino acids long. The CDR3 loop is CSVERVTEAFF. The CDR3 region has the DNA TGCAGCGTTGAGAGGGTCACTGAAGCTTTCTTT.

V and J are TRBV10-3 and TRBJ2-3, with 9 nucleotides matching TRBD2. The length of the CDR3 is 15 residues. In germline, CDR1 is ENHRY, CDR2 SYGVKD. V lost 3 bases and J lost 2; bases outside the gene matches: 3. The DNA of the CDR3 is TGTGCCATCAGTGACCTAGCGGGGCCCACAGATACGCAGTATTTT. Translating gives CAISDLAGPTDTQYF.

This clone was detected only a few times. V gene TRBV25-1 combines with J gene TRBJ1-2; perhaps TRBD1 as D (5 bases). The length of the CDR3 is 15 residues. Per germline, CDR1 MGHDK and CDR2 SYGVNS. Trimming took off 2 bases at V and 6 bases at J, with 16 bases between the two ends. The CDR3, as DNA: TGTGCCAGCAGTGAACGGATAGGGGCCGACGATGGCTACACCTTC. As protein: CASSERIGADDGYTF.

The chain has TRBV4-1 and TRBJ1-2; no firm D call. The V end lost 0 bases, the J end lost 0 bases, and 8 bases lay between the germline ends. The germline V gene has CDR1 MGHRA and CDR2 YSYEKL. The CDR3 is 15 amino acids. In nucleotides, the CDR3 is TGCGCCAGCAGCCAAGATCAGGCCGCTAACTATGGCTACACCTTC. It codes for CASSQDQAANYGYTF.

This clone appeared a single time. This rearrangement joins TRBV12-5 to TRBJ2-3, with 10 bases identical to TRBD1. Germline CDR1 is LGHNT and CDR2 is FRNRAP. CDR3 length: 15 residues. Trimming at V came to 8 bases and at J to 6 bases, leaving 11 bases not matched to a gene. CDR3 loop: CASSRDRGRADTQYF. The CDR3 region has the DNA TGTGCTAGTAGCCGAGACAGGGGGCGGGCGGATACGCAGTATTTT. The whole variable domain, remainder taken from reference TRBV12-5 and TRBJ2-3, is DARVTQTPRHKVTEMGQEVTMRCQPILGHNTVFWYRQTMMQGLELLAYFRNRAPLDDSGMPKDRFSAEMPDATLATLKIQPSEPRDSAVYFCASSRDRGRADTQYFGPGTRLTVL.

J is TRBJ1-1 and V is TRBV25-1, with TRBD1 as a possible D gene (6 bases). CDR3 length: 15 residues. CDR1 is MGHDK and CDR2 is SYGVNS in the germline V gene. Trimming left V 3 bases short and J 5 bases short, with 16 bases between. CDR3 protein: CASSEYVGALTEAFF. CDR3 nucleotide sequence: TGTGCCAGCAGTGAGTACGTGGGGGCGCTTACTGAAGCTTTCTTT.

The chain is built from TRBV5-1 and TRBJ2-5, with TRBD2 as a possible D gene (5 bases). Trimming left V 5 bases short and J 0 bases short, with 5 bases between. This CDR3 has 12 amino acids. Germline loops: CDR1 SGHRS, CDR2 YFSETQ. The CDR3 spells CASRRDQETQYF. Here the CDR3 DNA reads TGCGCCAGCAGGCGGGACCAAGAGACCCAGTACTTC.

The chain recombines TRBV19 with TRBJ1-1, with D unclear. CDR1 and CDR2 from the germline V gene are LNHDA and SQIVND (reference sequence). The CDR3 is 16 amino acids. V was trimmed by 0 bases and J by 1 base, leaving 12 bases between them. Written as DNA, the CDR3 is TGTGCCAGTAGTATAGATCTTTGGGGAGGGAACACTGAAGCTTTCTTT. The encoded protein is CASSIDLWGGNTEAFF. Looking up the rest from reference TRBV19 and TRBJ1-1 gives the full variable domain: DGGITQSPKYLFRKEGQNVTLSCEQNLNHDAMYWYRQDPGQGLRLIYYSQIVNDFQKGDIAEGYSVSREKKESFPLTVTSAQKNPTAFYLCASSIDLWGGNTEAFFGQGTRLTVV.

V and J are TRBV5-8 and TRBJ1-5, with D tentatively TRBD1 (5 bases). CDR3 length equals 15 residues. Germline V lookup: CDR1 SGHTS, CDR2 YDEGEE. V was shortened by 0 bases and J by 5 bases, with 12 bases between the two germline ends. In DNA form, the CDR3 reads TGTGCCAGCAGCTTGGTACGCACAGGATATCAGCCCCAGCATTTT. Translation gives CASSLVRTGYQPQHF.

A remark on this clone: In the same sample, other DNA sequences code for this CDR3. CDR3 sequence: CASSPRDRATDTQYF. In DNA, the CDR3 is TGTGCCAGCAGTCCCCGGGACAGGGCCACAGATACGCAGTATTTT. The chain has TRBV3-1 (or the pseudogene TRBV3-2) and TRBJ2-3, with 9 bases lining up with TRBD1. V gave up 6 bases and J gave up 2 bases; unmatched junction bases: 6. Germline CDR1 LGHDT, CDR2 YNNKEL (reference sequence). CDR3 length equals 15 residues.

The V and J genes are TRBV7-9 and TRBJ2-1; D possibly corresponds to TRBD1 (6 bases). The V gene lost 5 bases and the J gene lost 3 bases, with 23 bases spanning the gap. This CDR3 region has 18 residues. Germline V CDR1 and CDR2: SEHNR, FQNEAQ (reference sequence). CDR3 in DNA: TGTGCCAGCAGCCCCCCGATGGGGACAAACAGCGGCTACAATGAGCAGTTCTTC. The encoded protein is CASSPPMGTNSGYNEQFF.

The V call is TRBV18, the J call TRBJ2-7, with TRBD2 identical over 7 bases. Germline assignment: CDR1 KGHSH and CDR2 LQKENI. Trimming removed 8 bases from V and 7 bases from J; junction bases left unmatched: 5. The CDR3 runs 11 residues. CDR3 protein: CASTFGGEQYF. DNA for the CDR3: TGTGCCAGCACCTTCGGGGGGGAGCAGTACTTC.

The chain has TRBV4-1 and TRBJ1-5; D remains unclear. The length of the CDR3 is 15 residues. V lost 5 bases to trimming and J lost 3 bases, with 14 bases between them. Germline V gene sequence: CDR1 MGHRA, CDR2 YSYEKL. CDR3: CASSTPGLVNQPQHF. CDR3 in DNA: TGCGCCAGCAGCACGCCCGGGTTAGTCAATCAGCCCCAGCATTTT.

The V gene is TRBV6-5, the J gene TRBJ2-3, with D possibly being TRBD1 (6 bases). Per the germline V gene, CDR1 is MNHEY and CDR2 is SVGAGI. The CDR3 covers 14 residues. V lost 6 bases and J 0 bases, leaving 10 bases between the germline ends. The CDR3: CASRDRSSTDTQYF. The CDR3 DNA reads as TGTGCCAGCAGGGACAGATCTAGCACAGATACGCAGTATTTT.